What follows describes a single T cell receptor (beta chain). These data originate in a study of T cell changes during pregnancy in multiple sclerosis. This CDR3 is built from 15 residues. CDR1 and CDR2 (germline): SGHTA, FQGNSA. With V trimmed by 1 base and J by 1 base, 4 bases remained unmatched. Produced via immunoSEQ multiplex PCR; TCRdb's table is partial and in-frame only. The sample gives approximately 130,000 clones, roughly 96% of which show up once; around 0.46% is in the top ten. The genes are TRBV7-2 and TRBJ2-7; TRBD2 agrees at 7 bases. This TCR was recovered from a female donor with multiple sclerosis, enrolled in a pregnancy study. The source material was peripheral blood, sampled after pregnancy. For the CDR3, the DNA is TGTGCCAGCAGCTTAGAAGGCGGGAGATCCTACGAGCAGTACTTC. Translation gives CASSLEGGRSYEQYF.